These T cell receptor beta chains were read from a single sample in a study of post-analysis software for immune sequencing data. TCRdb reprocessed the PCR reads with MiXCR, giving one entry per CDR3 protein. The sample shows some 260,000 distinct CDR3 sequences, 30% to 45% of them seen only once. The sample taken for sequencing was blood. These receptors all come from a girl between 5 and 17 years old with multiple sclerosis. Each CDR3 is given with its conserved first and last residue. Each record gives: clone size, D gene, V gene, J gene, CDR3 DNA, CDR3 protein. D genes are given only for firm matches. The size entry is marked missing in some rows and otherwise reads once, few, many or a size class.

few,.,TRBV28,TRBJ1-4,TGTGCCAGTGAGGCCAGCCCTAATGAAAAACTGTTTTTT,CASEASPNEKLFF
few,.,TRBV5-8,TRBJ2-2,TGTGCCAGCAGCTTGGAGAGACAAGGAGACGGGGAGCTGTTTTTT,CASSLERQGDGELFF
many,.,TRBV6-1,TRBJ2-3,TGTGCCAGCAGTGACGGTTTCGAGGGCGGGGATACGCAGTATTTT,CASSDGFEGGDTQYF
many,TRBD1,TRBV5-6,TRBJ2-3,TGTGCCAGCAGCTACGGGACAGGGGGCTCCCCAGATACGCAGTATTTT,CASSYGTGGSPDTQYF
.,.,TRBV5-1,TRBJ1-4,TGCGCCAGCAGCTTTGCGAGCTTGGGGGATGAAAAACTGTTTTTT,CASSFASLGDEKLFF
many,.,TRBV7-2,TRBJ2-6,TGTGCCAGCAGCCGATTTCAGGGGTCTCGTGCCAACGTCCTGACTTTC,CASSRFQGSRANVLTF
many,TRBD2,TRBV3-1,TRBJ2-5,TGTGCCAGCAGCCAAGATAGGACTAGCGGGTCTGAGACCCAGTACTTC,CASSQDRTSGSETQYF
.,.,TRBV5-1,TRBJ2-3,TGCGCCAGCAGCTTGGGTACGGGCACAAGGGTTAAGAATACGCAGTATTTT,CASSLGTGTRVKNTQYF
.,.,TRBV7-8,TRBJ2-5,TGTGCCAGCAGAGTAGGCACGACGCAAGAGACCCAGTACTTC,CASRVGTTQETQYF
many,.,TRBV20-1,TRBJ2-3,TGCAGTGCTAGAGGACTGATCAACACAGATACGCAGTATTTT,CSARGLINTDTQYF